Sequencing of this T cell receptor (beta chain) was carried out in a study of shared clonotypes between healthy human individuals. Trimming at V came to 1 base and at J to 5 bases, leaving 5 bases not matched to a gene. The CDR3 spans 14 residues. The germline V gene has CDR1 LNHNV and CDR2 YYDKDF (reference sequence). Some clones are missing from TCRdb's copy, which holds only in-frame ones; the method was immunoSEQ multiplex PCR. In the table there are some 1 million clones, roughly 70% of which are singletons. V and J are TRBV15 and TRBJ2-7, with 7 bases fitting TRBD1. This TCR came from a young man in good health. Sequencing used memory CD4+ T cells sorted from blood. As to subset: CD45RA-negative fraction. DNA for the CDR3: TGTGCCACCAGCAGAGCTCAGGGGGTGAACGAGCAGTACTTC. This translates into CATSRAQGVNEQYF.